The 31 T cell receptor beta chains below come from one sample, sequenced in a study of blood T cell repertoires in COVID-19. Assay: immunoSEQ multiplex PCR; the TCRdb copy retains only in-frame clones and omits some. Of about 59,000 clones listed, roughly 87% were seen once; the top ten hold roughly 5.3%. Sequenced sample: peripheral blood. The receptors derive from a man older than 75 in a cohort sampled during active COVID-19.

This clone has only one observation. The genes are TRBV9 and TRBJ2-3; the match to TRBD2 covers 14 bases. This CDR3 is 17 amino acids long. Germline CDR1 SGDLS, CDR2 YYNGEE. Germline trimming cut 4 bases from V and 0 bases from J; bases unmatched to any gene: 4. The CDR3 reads CASSRGLAGDSTDTQYF. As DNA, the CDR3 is TGTGCCAGCAGCAGGGGACTAGCGGGGGATAGCACAGATACGCAGTATTTT.

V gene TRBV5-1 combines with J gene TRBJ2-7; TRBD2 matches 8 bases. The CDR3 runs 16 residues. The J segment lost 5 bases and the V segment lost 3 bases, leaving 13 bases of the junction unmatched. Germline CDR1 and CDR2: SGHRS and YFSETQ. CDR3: CASSYRSRGGLNEQYF. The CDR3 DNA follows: TGCGCCAGCAGCTATCGATCGCGCGGGGGGCTCAACGAGCAGTACTTC.

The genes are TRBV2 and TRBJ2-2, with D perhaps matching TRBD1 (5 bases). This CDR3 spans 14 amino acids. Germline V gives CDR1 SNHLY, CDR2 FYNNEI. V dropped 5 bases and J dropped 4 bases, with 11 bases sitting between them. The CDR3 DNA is TGTGCCAGCAGTAAGGACACCTTCACCGGGGAGCTGTTTTTT. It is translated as CASSKDTFTGELFF.

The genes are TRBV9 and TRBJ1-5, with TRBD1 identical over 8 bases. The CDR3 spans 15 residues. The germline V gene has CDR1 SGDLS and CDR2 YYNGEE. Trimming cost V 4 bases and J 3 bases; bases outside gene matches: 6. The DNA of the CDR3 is TGTGCCAGCAGCCTTGGACAGGGTGCCAATCAGCCCCAGCATTTT. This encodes CASSLGQGANQPQHF.

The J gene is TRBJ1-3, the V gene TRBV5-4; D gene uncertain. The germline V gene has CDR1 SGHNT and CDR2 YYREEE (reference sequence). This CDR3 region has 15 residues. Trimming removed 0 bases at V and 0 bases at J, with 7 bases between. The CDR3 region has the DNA TGTGCCAGCAGCTTGGTGGGGAGCTCTGGAAACACCATATATTTT. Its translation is CASSLVGSSGNTIYF.

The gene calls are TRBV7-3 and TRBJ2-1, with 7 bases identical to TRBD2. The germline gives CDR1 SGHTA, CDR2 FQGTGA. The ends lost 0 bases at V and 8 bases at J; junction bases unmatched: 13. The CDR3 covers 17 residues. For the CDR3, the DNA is TGTGCCAGCAGCTTAACGATGTGGGCGGGCGGGAGAGATGAGCAGTTCTTC. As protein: CASSLTMWAGGRDEQFF.

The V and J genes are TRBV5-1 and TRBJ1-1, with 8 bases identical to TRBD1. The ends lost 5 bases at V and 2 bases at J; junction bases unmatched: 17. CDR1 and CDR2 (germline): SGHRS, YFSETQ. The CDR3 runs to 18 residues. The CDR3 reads CASSRAGQGAVRNTEAFF. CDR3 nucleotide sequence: TGCGCCAGCAGTAGAGCCGGCCAGGGGGCCGTTCGTAACACTGAAGCTTTCTTT.

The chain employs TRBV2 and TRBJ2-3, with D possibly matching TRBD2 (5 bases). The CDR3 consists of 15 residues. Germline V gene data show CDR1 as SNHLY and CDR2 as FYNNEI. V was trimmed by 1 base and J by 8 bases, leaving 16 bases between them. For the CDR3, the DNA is TGTGCCAGCAGTGAAGTAGGACTCCAAAAGGGTACGCAGTATTTT. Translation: CASSEVGLQKGTQYF.

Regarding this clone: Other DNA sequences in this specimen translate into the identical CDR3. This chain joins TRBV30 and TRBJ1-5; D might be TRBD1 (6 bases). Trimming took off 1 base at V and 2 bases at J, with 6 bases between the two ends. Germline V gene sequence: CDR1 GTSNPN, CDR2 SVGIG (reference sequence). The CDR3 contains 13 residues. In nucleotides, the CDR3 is TGTGCCTGGAGTGACAGGGGCAATCAGCCCCAGCATTTT. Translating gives CAWSDRGNQPQHF. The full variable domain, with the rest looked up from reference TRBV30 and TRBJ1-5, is SQTIHQWPATLVQPVGSPLSLECTVEGTSNPNLYWYRQAAGRGLQLLFYSVGIGQISSEVPQNLSASRPQDRQFILSSKKLLLSDSGFYLCAWSDRGNQPQHFGDGTRLSIL.

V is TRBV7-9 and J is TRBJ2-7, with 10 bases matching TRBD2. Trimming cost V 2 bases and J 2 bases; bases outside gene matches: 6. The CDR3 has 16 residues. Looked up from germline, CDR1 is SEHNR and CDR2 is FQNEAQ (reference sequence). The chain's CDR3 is CASSLSVAGGPYEQYF. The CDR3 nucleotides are TGTGCCAGCAGCTTATCTGTAGCGGGGGGACCCTACGAGCAGTACTTC.

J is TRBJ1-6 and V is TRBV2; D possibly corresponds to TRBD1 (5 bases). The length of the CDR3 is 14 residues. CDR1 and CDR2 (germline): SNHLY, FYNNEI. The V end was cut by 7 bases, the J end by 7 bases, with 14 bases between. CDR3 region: CASIGQPPNSPLHF. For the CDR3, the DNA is TGTGCCAGCATCGGACAACCCCCCAATTCACCCCTCCACTTT.

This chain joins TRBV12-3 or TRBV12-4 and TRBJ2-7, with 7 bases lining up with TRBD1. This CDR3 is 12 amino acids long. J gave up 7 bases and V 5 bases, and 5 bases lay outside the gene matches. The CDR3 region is CASSARQGEQYF. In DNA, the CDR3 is TGTGCCAGCAGTGCTCGACAGGGAGAGCAGTACTTC.

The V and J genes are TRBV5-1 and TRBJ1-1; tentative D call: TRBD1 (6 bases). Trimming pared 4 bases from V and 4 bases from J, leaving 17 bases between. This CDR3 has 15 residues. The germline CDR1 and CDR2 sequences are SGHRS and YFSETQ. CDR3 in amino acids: CASSKSGTKGTEAFF. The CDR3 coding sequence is TGCGCCAGCAGCAAATCCGGGACAAAAGGCACTGAAGCTTTCTTT.

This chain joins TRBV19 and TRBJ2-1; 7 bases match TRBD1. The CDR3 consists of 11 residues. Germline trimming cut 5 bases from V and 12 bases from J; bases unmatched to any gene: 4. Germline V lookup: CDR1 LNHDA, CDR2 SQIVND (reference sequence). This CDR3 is CASSLGDRQFF. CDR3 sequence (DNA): TGTGCCAGTAGTCTGGGGGACAGGCAGTTCTTC.

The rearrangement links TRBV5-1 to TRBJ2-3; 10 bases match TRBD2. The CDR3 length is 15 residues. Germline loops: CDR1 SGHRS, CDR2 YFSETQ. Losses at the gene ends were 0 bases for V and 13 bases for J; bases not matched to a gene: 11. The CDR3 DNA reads TGCGCCAGCAGCTTGGGCAGCGGGAGGGCAGATAGGGAGTATTTT. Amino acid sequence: CASSLGSGRADREYF.

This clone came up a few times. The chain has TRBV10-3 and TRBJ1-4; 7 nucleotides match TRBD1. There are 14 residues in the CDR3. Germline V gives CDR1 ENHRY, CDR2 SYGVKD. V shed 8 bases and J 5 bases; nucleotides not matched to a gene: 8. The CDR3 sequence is CAIPGTAVNEKLFF. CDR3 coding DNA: TGTGCCATCCCAGGGACAGCCGTAAATGAAAAACTGTTTTTT.

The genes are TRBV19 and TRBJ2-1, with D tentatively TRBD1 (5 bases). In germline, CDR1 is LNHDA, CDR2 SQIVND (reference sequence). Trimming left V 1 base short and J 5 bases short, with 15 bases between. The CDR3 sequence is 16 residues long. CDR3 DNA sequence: TGTGCCAGTAGTATAGGATGGGGCACCCAAGACAATGAGCAGTTCTTC. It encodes CASSIGWGTQDNEQFF.

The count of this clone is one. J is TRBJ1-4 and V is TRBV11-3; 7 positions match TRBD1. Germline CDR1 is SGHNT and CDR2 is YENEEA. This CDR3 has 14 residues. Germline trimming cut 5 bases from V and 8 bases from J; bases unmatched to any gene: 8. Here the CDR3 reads CASSRGQRGEKLFF. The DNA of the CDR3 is TGTGCCAGCAGCCGGGGACAGCGTGGGGAAAAACTGTTTTTT.

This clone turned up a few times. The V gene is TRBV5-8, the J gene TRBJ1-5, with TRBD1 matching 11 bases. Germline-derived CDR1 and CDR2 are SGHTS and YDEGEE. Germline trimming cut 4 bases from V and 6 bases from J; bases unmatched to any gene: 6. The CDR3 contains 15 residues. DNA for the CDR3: TGTGCCAGCAGCCGAATAGGGACAGGGGGTCAGCCCCAGCATTTT. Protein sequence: CASSRIGTGGQPQHF.

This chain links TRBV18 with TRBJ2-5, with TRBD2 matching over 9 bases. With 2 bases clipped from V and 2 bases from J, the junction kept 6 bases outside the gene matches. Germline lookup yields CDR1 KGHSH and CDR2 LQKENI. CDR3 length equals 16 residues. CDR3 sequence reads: CASSPVAGVTQETQYF. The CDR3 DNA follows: TGTGCCAGCTCACCAGTAGCGGGAGTGACTCAAGAGACCCAGTACTTC.

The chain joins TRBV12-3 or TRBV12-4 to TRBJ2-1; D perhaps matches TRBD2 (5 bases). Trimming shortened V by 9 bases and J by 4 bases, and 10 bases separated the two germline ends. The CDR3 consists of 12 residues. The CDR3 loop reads CASSTGYNEQFF. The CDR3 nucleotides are TGTGCCAGTTCCACGGGGTACAATGAGCAGTTCTTC.

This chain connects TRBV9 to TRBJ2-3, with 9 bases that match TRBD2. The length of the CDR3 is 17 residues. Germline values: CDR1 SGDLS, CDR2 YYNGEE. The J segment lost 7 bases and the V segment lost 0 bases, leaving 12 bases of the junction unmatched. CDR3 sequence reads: CASSVGAGGPKRNTQYF. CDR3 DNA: TGTGCCAGCAGCGTAGGGGCGGGAGGGCCGAAACGAAATACGCAGTATTTT.

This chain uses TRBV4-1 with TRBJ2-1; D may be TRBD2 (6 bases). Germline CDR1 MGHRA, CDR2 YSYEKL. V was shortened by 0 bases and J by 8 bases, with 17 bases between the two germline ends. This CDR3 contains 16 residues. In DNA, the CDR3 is TGCGCCAGCAGCCAAGACGGGAACGGGGGTTGGTATGAGCAGTTCTTC. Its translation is CASSQDGNGGWYEQFF.

CDR3 nucleotide sequence: TGTGCCAGCAGCTCGGACACCACTAACTATGGCTACACCTTC. Translated: CASSSDTTNYGYTF. The J gene is TRBJ1-2, the V gene TRBV7-9; D perhaps matches TRBD1 (5 bases). Germline CDR1 and CDR2: SEHNR and FQNEAQ (reference sequence). Trimming pared 4 bases from V and 0 bases from J, leaving 9 bases between. CDR3 length: 14 amino acids.

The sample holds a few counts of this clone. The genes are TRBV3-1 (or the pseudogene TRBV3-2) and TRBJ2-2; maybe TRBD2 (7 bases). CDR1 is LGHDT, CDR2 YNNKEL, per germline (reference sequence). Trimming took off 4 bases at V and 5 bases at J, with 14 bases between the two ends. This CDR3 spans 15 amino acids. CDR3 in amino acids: CASSPGGGGTGELFF. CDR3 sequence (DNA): TGTGCCAGCAGCCCCGGGGGAGGGGGTACCGGGGAGCTGTTTTTT.

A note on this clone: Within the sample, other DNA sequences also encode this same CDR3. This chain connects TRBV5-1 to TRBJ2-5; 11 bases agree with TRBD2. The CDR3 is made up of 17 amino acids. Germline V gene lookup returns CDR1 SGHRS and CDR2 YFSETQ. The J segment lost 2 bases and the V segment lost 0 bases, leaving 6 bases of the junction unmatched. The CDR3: CASSLGQLAGGQETQYF. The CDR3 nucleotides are TGCGCCAGCAGCTTGGGGCAGTTAGCGGGAGGGCAAGAGACCCAGTACTTC.

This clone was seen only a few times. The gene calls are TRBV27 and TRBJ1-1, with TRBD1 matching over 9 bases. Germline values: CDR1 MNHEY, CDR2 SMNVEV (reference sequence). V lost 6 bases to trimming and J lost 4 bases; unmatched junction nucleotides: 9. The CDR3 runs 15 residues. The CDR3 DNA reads TGTGCCAGCAGCCTCTTCGGACAGGGGAGCACTGAAGCTTTCTTT. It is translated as CASSLFGQGSTEAFF.

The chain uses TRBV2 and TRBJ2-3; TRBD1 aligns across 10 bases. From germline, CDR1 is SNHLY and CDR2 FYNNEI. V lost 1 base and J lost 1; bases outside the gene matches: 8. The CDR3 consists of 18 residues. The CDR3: CASSEGLQGTGGTDTQYF. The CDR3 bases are TGTGCCAGCAGTGAAGGCCTACAAGGGACAGGGGGCACAGATACGCAGTATTTT. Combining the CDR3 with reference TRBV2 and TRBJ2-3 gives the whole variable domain EPEVTQTPSHQVTQMGQEVILRCVPISNHLYFYWYRQILGQKVEFLVSFYNNEISEKSEIFDDQFSVERPDGSNFTLKIRSTKLEDSAMYFCASSEGLQGTGGTDTQYFGPGTRLTVL.

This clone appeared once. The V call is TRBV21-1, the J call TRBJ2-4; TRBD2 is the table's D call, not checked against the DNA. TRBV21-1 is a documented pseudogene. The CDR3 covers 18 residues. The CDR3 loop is CASSEQPGDSIAKNIQYF. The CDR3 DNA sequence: TGTGCCAGCAGCGAACAACCGGGGGATTCAATAGCCAAAAACATTCAGTACTTC.

This CDR3 reads CASSEGLAGEGEQFF. CDR3 bases: TGTGCCAGCAGTGAGGGACTAGCGGGAGAGGGTGAGCAGTTCTTC. The V gene is TRBV6-1, the J gene TRBJ2-1; 14 bases map to TRBD2. Germline V CDR1 and CDR2: MNHNS, SASEGT. This CDR3 has 15 amino acids. With V trimmed by 3 bases and J by 9 bases, 4 bases remained unmatched.

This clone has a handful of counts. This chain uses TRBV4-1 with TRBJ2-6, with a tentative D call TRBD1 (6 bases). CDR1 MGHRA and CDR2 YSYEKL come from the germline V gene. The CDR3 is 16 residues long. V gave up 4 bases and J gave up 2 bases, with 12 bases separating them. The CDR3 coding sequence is TGCGCCAGCAGCCCGCCCACAGGGACTGGGGCCAACGTCCTGACTTTC. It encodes CASSPPTGTGANVLTF.